This T cell receptor beta chain was sequenced in a study of OX40 agonist ivuxolimab in advanced cancers. Across the study: The study reported partial responses in three patients: one hepatocellular carcinoma, two cutaneous melanoma.

About this clone: Its matching antigen is unknown.

The cohort excluded patients with autoimmune disease history or systemic immunosuppression. The data were produced by immunoSEQ multiplex PCR, yet TCRdb's version contains in-frame clones alone and is incomplete. The data contain 30,000 to 40,000 clones, roughly 80% of them seen just once; the ten biggest clones take up about 22%. Points from the study as a whole: Expanded clones were, on average, more numerous in CD8+ T cells than in CD4+.

The sequenced sample was CD4+ or CD8+ T cells sorted from blood, obtained in a trial of the OX40 agonist ivuxolimab. This receptor was obtained from an adult with an advanced solid tumor such as melanoma, head and neck, liver or kidney cancer.

CDR3 DNA sequence: TGTGCCAGTAGTATGGGGCAACAGGAGCAGTACTTC. This encodes CASSMGQQEQYF. The rearrangement joins TRBV19 to TRBJ2-7, with D possibly matching TRBD1 (5 bases). The CDR3 covers 12 residues. Germline CDR1 and CDR2: LNHDA and SQIVND (reference sequence). The V gene lost 3 bases and the J gene lost 7 bases, with 10 bases spanning the gap.